This T cell receptor (beta chain) was captured by sequencing in a study of shared clonotypes between healthy human individuals. Overall study context: Each donor contributed plates that comprised three CD4 naive, three CD4 memory, two CD8 naive and one CD8 memory. General study points: Owing to a small donor count, the genetic and exposure-history diversity represented was limited.

TCRdb's table, derived via immunoSEQ multiplex PCR, lists solely in-frame clones and lacks some. The sample contains around 1 million clones, 76% of which appear only once. Details on this clone: Antigen unknown.

Germline lookup yields CDR1 MNHEY and CDR2 SVGAGI. The CDR3 sequence is 14 residues long. V shed 3 bases and J 5 bases; nucleotides not matched to a gene: 6. Source material: memory CD4+ T cells sorted from blood. Subset described: CD45RA-negative fraction. This clonotype originated in a man aged 18 to 29 in good health. The V and J genes are TRBV6-5 and TRBJ1-2; TRBD1 agrees at 7 bases. The CDR3 here is CASSYKGAGYGYTF. In DNA form, the CDR3 reads TGTGCCAGCAGTTATAAGGGGGCGGGTTATGGCTACACCTTC.